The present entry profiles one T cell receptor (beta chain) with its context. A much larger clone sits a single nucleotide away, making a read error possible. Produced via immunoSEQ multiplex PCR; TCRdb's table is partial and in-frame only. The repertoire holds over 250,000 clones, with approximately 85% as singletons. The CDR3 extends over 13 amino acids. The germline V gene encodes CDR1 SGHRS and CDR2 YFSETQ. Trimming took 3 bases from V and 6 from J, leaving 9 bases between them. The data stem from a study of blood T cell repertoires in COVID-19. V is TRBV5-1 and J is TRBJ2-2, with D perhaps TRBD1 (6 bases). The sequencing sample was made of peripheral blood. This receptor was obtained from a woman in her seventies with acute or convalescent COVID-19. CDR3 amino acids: CASSYGQPGELFF. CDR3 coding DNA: TGCGCCAGCAGCTATGGACAGCCCGGGGAGCTGTTTTTT. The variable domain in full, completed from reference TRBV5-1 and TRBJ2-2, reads KAGVTQTPRYLIKTRGQQVTLSCSPISGHRSVSWYQQTPGQGLQFLFEYFSETQRNKGNFPGRFSGRQFSNSRSEMNVSTLELGDSALYLCASSYGQPGELFFGEGSRLTVL.